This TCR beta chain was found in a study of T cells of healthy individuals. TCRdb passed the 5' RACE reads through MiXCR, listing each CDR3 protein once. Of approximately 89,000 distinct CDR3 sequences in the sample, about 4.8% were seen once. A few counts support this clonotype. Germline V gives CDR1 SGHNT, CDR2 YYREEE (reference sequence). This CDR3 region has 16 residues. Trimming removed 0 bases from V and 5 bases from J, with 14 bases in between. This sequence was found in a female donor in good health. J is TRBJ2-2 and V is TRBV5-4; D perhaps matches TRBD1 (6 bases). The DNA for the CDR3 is TGTGCCAGCAGCTTGGGGGGCAGGGGACGAACCGGGGAGCTGTTTTTT. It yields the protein CASSLGGRGRTGELFF.